Listed below are T cell receptor beta chains from one sample, sequenced in a study of cytomegalovirus exposure and HLA in healthy donors. This table comes from immunoSEQ multiplex PCR, and its TCRdb copy is limited to in-frame clones, with some not included. This sample yields under 200,000 clones, of which around 77% are seen a single time; over 2% belongs to the top ten. The sequencing input was PBMCs. The receptors come from a man in his sixties in good health and CMV-seronegative. The CDR3 runs from the conserved cysteine through the conserved F or W. A D gene is named only where the DNA matches it firmly. Expanded clones are given a class, and other clones once, few, many or no size at all.

TRBV7-2	NA	NA	TRBJ2-7	TGTGCCAGCAGCCTCCACCGGGATGAGAGGGGGGAGCAGTACTTC	CASSLHRDERGEQYF
TRBV19	NA	NA	TRBJ1-2	TGTGCCAGTAGTCGCGCATTCCTCGACAGGTTCCCATATGGCTACACCTTC	CASSRAFLDRFPYGYTF
TRBV6-4	NA	NA	TRBJ2-3	TGTGCCAGCAGTGACTCCGGGGTTAGCACAGATACGCAGTATTTT	CASSDSGVSTDTQYF
TRBV28	TRBD2	once	TRBJ2-3	TGTGCCAGCAGGGAAAGACTAGCGGGAGGGACAGATACGCAGTATTTT	CASRERLAGGTDTQYF
TRBV27	TRBD1	NA	TRBJ2-1	TGTGCCAGCAGTTTAGGGGACAGGGCCTACAATGAGCAGTTCTTC	CASSLGDRAYNEQFF
TRBV27	NA	NA	TRBJ2-2	TGTGCCAGCAGACTAGGGCCCAACGCCGGGGAGCTGTTTTTT	CASRLGPNAGELFF
TRBV19	NA	NA	TRBJ2-1	TGTGCCAGTAGTTCGCAGCGAAGCTCCTACAATGAGCAGTTCTTC	CASSSQRSSYNEQFF
TRBV5-4	NA	NA	TRBJ1-1	TGTGCCAGCAGCGGGGCCGGAAGGAACACTGAAGCTTTCTTT	CASSGAGRNTEAFF
TRBV18	NA	NA	TRBJ1-1	TGTGCCAGCTCTAGTGCGGGGGATGAAGCTTTCTTT	CASSSAGDEAFF
TRBV19	TRBD1	NA	TRBJ1-1	TGTGCCAGTACAGACAGGGTGGGAGGCTTCTTT	CASTDRVGGFF
TRBV7-9	NA	NA	TRBJ1-1	TGTGCCAGCAGCTTAGTTGAGGCAATGAACACTGAAGCTTTCTTT	CASSLVEAMNTEAFF
TRBV15	TRBD1	NA	TRBJ2-7	TGTGCCACCAGCAGAGCACGCGGGACAGGGTTCTACGAGCAGTACTTC	CATSRARGTGFYEQYF
TRBV6-1	NA	NA	TRBJ1-5	TGTGCCAGCAGTGAAGCGCGAGGGGGGGGATGGAATCAGCCCCAGCATTTT	CASSEARGGGWNQPQHF
TRBV6-5	TRBD1	NA	TRBJ1-2	TGTGCCAGCAGTTACGGGACAGGGGAAGGCTACACCTTC	CASSYGTGEGYTF
TRBV27	NA	few	TRBJ1-5	TGTGCCAGCTCCCTTCCCGGGACACAAAATCAGCCCCAGCATTTT	CASSLPGTQNQPQHF
TRBV11-3	TRBD2	NA	TRBJ2-3	TGTGCCAGCAGCCCCATAGCGGGGGGCACAGATACGCAGTATTTT	CASSPIAGGTDTQYF
TRBV5-8	NA	NA	TRBJ1-1	TGTGCCAGCAGCGTCGGGACAAACATGAACACTGAAGCTTTCTTT	CASSVGTNMNTEAFF
TRBV29-1	NA	NA	TRBJ1-2	TGCAGCGTTGTGTCCGTTGGGGGCGCATATTATGGCTACACCTTC	CSVVSVGGAYYGYTF
TRBV19	NA	NA	TRBJ1-6	TGTGCCAGTAATGGGGAGGGGTGGTTTTCACCCCTCCACTTT	CASNGEGWFSPLHF
TRBV9	NA	NA	TRBJ2-3	TGTGCCAGCAGCCCCCAGGGGAGGGGGGATACAGATACGCAGTATTTT	CASSPQGRGDTDTQYF
TRBV10-3	TRBD1	NA	TRBJ2-7	TGTGCCATCAGTGAGAACCCGGGACAGGGATACGAGCAGTACTTC	CAISENPGQGYEQYF
TRBV5-1	TRBD1	once	TRBJ1-4	TGCGCCAGCAGCTTGGTGGGGACAGGGGATGAAAAACTGTTTTTT	CASSLVGTGDEKLFF
TRBV9	TRBD2	NA	TRBJ2-1	TGTGCCAGCTCCCCGGGCGGGAGAGGGAATGAGCAGTTCTTC	CASSPGGRGNEQFF
TRBV6-5	TRBD1	few	TRBJ1-1	TGTGCCAGCAGAAAACCGGGACAGGCGAACACTGAAGCTTTCTTT	CASRKPGQANTEAFF
TRBV15	NA	NA	TRBJ1-1	TGTGCCACCAGCAGATGGGACACCATTAACACTGAAGCTTTCTTT	CATSRWDTINTEAFF
TRBV9	TRBD2	NA	TRBJ2-3	TGTGCCAGCAGCGTAGATTGGGCTAGCGGGACTAGCACAGATACGCAGTATTTT	CASSVDWASGTSTDTQYF
TRBV7-8	TRBD2	NA	TRBJ2-3	TGTGCCAGCAGCTCGAGCGGGGGGACGCAGTATTTT	CASSSSGGTQYF
TRBV4-1	NA	NA	TRBJ1-1	TGCGCCAGCAGCCGCGGGGGTAAGAACACTGAAGCTTTCTTT	CASSRGGKNTEAFF
TRBV5-6	TRBD1	NA	TRBJ1-6	TGTGCCAGCAGCTTGGCCCGTGGACAGGGACCCTTTTATTCACCCCTCCACTTT	CASSLARGQGPFYSPLHF
TRBV5-8	TRBD1	few	TRBJ1-1	TGTGCCAGCAGCTTGGTCAGGGGGCAAGCTTTCTTT	CASSLVRGQAFF
TRBV6-1	NA	NA	TRBJ2-2	TGTGCCAGCCATTCGAGGCAAAGAATCACCGGGGAGCTGTTTTTT	CASHSRQRITGELFF
TRBV19	TRBD1	few	TRBJ1-1	TGTGCCAGTTCGGACAGGAATAAGAACACTGAAGCTTTCTTT	CASSDRNKNTEAFF
TRBV11-2	TRBD1	once	TRBJ1-1	TGTGCCAGCAGCTCCAACAGGGGTGAAGCTTTCTTT	CASSSNRGEAFF
TRBV11-3	TRBD2	NA	TRBJ2-2	TGTGCCAGCAGCTTTACTAGCGGGACAACCGGGGAGCTGTTTTTT	CASSFTSGTTGELFF
TRBV7-2	TRBD1	NA	TRBJ2-6	TGTGCCAGCAGCTCACCACGGACAGGGACTGGGGCCAACGTCCTGACTTTC	CASSSPRTGTGANVLTF
TRBV10-1	NA	few	TRBJ2-3	TGCGCCAGCAGTGAGATCCAGGGATGGGATACGCAGTATTTT	CASSEIQGWDTQYF
TRBV28	TRBD1	NA	TRBJ2-7	TGTGCCAGCAGCTCGACAGGGGGCTCCTACGAGCAGTACTTC	CASSSTGGSYEQYF
TRBV29-1	NA	NA	TRBJ2-5	TGCAGCGTTGAATATGGGGGGGAGACCCAGTACTTC	CSVEYGGETQYF
TRBV2	NA	NA	TRBJ1-2	TGTGCCAGCAGTGTACCTACCGGGACAAGAGCCTTC	CASSVPTGTRAF
TRBV27	TRBD1	NA	TRBJ2-3	TGTGCCAGCAGTTTAGGGCAGGGGGCAGATACGCAGTATTTT	CASSLGQGADTQYF
TRBV2	TRBD1	NA	TRBJ1-2	TGTGCCAGCAGTGAAAGACAGGGGGGTAATGGCTACACCTTC	CASSERQGGNGYTF
TRBV4-1	TRBD1	few	TRBJ1-1	TGCGCCAGCAGCCAGGGACAGGGGGCGACCACTGAAGCTTTCTTT	CASSQGQGATTEAFF
TRBV5-4	TRBD1	NA	TRBJ1-2	TGTGCCAGCAGCTTAAGACAGGGCCCCTATGGCTACCCCTTC	CASSLRQGPYGYPF
TRBV15	TRBD1	NA	TRBJ1-2	TGTGCCACCAGCCCCCGAGGAGACAGGGGGATCTATGGCTACACCTTC	CATSPRGDRGIYGYTF
TRBV7-9	NA	NA	TRBJ2-7	TGTGCCAGCAGCTTAGCGGGGGGCTCCTACGAGCAGTACTTC	CASSLAGGSYEQYF
TRBV7-6	TRBD1	NA	TRBJ1-5	TGTGCCAGCAGCTTGAGGGACAGAAGTAACAATCAGCCCCAGCATTTT	CASSLRDRSNNQPQHF
TRBV19	TRBD1	NA	TRBJ1-4	TGTGCCAGCTCCAAAAACAGGGGCCCTAATGAAAAACTGTTTTTT	CASSKNRGPNEKLFF
TRBV5-1	TRBD1	few	TRBJ1-4	TGCGCCAGCAGCCAAACCGGGACAGGGGGTGAAAAACTGTTTTTT	CASSQTGTGGEKLFF
TRBV9	NA	NA	TRBJ1-6	TGTGCCAGCAGCGGGTTGGTCGGACGGGGGTCACCCCTCCACTTT	CASSGLVGRGSPLHF
TRBV19	NA	NA	TRBJ1-2	TGTGCCAGTAGTATAGACAGCGTCTATGGCTACACCTTC	CASSIDSVYGYTF
TRBV6-4	NA	NA	TRBJ1-2	TGTGCCAGCAGTCGGACCCGCAGGGGACATGGCTACACCTTC	CASSRTRRGHGYTF
TRBV19	NA	NA	TRBJ1-4	TGTGCCAGTAGTATCTCCTCGGGGGGCGATGAAAAACTGTTTTTT	CASSISSGGDEKLFF
TRBV7-2	TRBD2	NA	TRBJ2-3	TGTGCCAGCAGAAAATCTAGCGGGAGGATGGCAGATACGCAGTATTTT	CASRKSSGRMADTQYF